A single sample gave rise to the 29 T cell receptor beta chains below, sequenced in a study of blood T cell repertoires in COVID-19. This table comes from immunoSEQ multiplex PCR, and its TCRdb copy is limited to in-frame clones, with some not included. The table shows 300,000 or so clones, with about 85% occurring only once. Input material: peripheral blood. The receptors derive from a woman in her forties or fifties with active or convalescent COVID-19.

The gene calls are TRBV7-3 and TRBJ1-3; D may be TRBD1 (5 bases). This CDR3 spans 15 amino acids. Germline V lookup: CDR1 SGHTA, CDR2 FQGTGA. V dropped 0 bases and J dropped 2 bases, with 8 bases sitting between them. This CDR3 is CASSLTSGPGNTIYF. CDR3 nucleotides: TGTGCCAGCAGCTTAACGTCAGGGCCTGGAAACACCATATATTTT.

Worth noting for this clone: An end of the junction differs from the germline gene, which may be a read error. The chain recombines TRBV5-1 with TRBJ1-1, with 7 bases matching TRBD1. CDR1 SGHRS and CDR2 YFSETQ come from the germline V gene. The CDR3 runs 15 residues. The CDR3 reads CASSWGSTGNAEAFF. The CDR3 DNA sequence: TGCGCCAGCAGCTGGGGTTCGACAGGGAACGCTGAAGCTTTCTTT.

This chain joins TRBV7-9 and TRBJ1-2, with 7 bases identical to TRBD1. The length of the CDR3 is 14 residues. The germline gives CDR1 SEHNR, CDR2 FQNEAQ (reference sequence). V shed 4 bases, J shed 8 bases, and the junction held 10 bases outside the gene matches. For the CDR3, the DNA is TGTGCCAGCAGCTCATACAGGGGCCTAGAGGGCTACACCTTC. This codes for CASSSYRGLEGYTF.

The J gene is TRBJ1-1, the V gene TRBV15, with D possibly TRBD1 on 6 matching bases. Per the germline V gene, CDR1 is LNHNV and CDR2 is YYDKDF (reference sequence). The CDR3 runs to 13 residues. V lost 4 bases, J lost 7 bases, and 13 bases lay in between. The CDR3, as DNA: TGTGCCACCAGCACCGATGTGACAGGTGAAGCTTTCTTT. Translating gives CATSTDVTGEAFF. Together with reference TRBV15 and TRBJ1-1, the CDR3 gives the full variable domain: DAMVIQNPRYQVTQFGKPVTLSCSQTLNHNVMYWYQQKSSQAPKLLFHYYDKDFNNEADTPDNFQSRRPNTSFCFLDIRSPGLGDTAMYLCATSTDVTGEAFFGQGTRLTVV.

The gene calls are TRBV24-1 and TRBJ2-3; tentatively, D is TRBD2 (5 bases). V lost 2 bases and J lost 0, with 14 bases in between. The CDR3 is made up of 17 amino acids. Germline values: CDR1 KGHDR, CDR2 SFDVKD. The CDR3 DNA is TGTGCCACCAGTGATTACCCGGGAAAACTCAGCACAGATACGCAGTATTTT. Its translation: CATSDYPGKLSTDTQYF.

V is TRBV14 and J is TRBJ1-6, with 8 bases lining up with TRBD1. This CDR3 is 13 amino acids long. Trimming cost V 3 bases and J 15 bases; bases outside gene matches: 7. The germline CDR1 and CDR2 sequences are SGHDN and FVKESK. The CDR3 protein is CASSQVLQGDLHF. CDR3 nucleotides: TGTGCCAGCAGCCAGGTCTTACAGGGGGACCTCCACTTT.

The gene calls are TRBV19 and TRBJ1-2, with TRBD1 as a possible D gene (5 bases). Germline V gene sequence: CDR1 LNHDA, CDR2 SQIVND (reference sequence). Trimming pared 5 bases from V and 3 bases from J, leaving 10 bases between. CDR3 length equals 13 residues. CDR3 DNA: TGTGCCAGTAGTTCGTGGGGGGACTATGGCTACACCTTC. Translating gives CASSSWGDYGYTF.

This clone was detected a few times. This CDR3 is CASSVAPGQGGTDTQYF. The CDR3 DNA reads TGTGCCAGCAGCGTAGCCCCGGGACAGGGGGGCACAGATACGCAGTATTTT. This rearrangement joins TRBV9 to TRBJ2-3; 11 positions agree with TRBD1. The CDR3 is 17 residues long. J gave up 1 base and V 0 bases, and 4 bases lay outside the gene matches. Germline CDR1 and CDR2: SGDLS and YYNGEE.

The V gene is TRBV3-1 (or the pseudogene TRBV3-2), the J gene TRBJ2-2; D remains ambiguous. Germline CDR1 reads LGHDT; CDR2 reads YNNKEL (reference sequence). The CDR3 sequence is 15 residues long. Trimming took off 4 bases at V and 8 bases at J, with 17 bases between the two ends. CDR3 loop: CASSPLSTPPGELFF. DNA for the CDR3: TGTGCCAGCAGCCCCCTGTCTACCCCACCGGGGGAGCTGTTTTTT.

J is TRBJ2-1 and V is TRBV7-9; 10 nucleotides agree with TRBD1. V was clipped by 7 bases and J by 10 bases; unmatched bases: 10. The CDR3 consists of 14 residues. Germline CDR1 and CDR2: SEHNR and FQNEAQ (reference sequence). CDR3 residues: CASTTGTGVGEQFF. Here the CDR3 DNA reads TGTGCCAGCACCACCGGGACAGGGGTAGGCGAGCAGTTCTTC.

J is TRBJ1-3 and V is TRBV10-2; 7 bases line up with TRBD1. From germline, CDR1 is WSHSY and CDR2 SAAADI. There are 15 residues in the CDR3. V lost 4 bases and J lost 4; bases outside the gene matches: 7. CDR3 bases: TGCGCCAGCAGTGCCACGACAGGGCGCGGAAACACCATATATTTT. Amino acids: CASSATTGRGNTIYF.

The CDR3 loop is CSADRGMNTEAFF. CDR3 coding DNA: TGCAGCGCCGACAGGGGGATGAACACTGAAGCTTTCTTT. The chain employs TRBV29-1 and TRBJ1-1; 9 nucleotides agree with TRBD1. Trimming at V came to 7 bases and at J to 0 bases, leaving 3 bases not matched to a gene. The CDR3 spans 13 residues. Germline V gene lookup returns CDR1 SQVTM and CDR2 ANQGSEA.

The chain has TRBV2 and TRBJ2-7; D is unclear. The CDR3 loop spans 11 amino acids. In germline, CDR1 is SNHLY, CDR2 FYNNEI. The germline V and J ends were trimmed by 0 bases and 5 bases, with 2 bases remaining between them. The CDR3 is CASSEANEQYF. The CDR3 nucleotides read TGTGCCAGCAGTGAAGCTAACGAGCAGTACTTC.

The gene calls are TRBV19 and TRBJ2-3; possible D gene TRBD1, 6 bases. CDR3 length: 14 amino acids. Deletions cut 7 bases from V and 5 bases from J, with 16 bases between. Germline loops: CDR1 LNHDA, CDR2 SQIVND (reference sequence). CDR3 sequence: CASTRAQGVDTQYF. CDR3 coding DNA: TGTGCCAGTACTCGCGCACAGGGAGTAGATACGCAGTATTTT.

The CDR3 bases are TGTGCCAGCAGTTACTCGGGGCAGGGGGTTTGGGGCTACACCTTC. This codes for CASSYSGQGVWGYTF. The chain combines TRBV6-5 with TRBJ1-2; TRBD1 aligns across 7 bases. CDR3 size: 15 residues. The ends lost 0 bases at V and 8 bases at J; junction bases unmatched: 9. Germline V gene sequence: CDR1 MNHEY, CDR2 SVGAGI.

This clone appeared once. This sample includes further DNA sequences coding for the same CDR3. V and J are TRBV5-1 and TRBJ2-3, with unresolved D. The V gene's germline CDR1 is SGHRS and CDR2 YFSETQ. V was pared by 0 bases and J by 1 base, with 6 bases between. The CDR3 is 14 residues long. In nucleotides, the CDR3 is TGCGCCAGCAGCTTGGCGGGTGGCACAGATACGCAGTATTTT. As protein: CASSLAGGTDTQYF.

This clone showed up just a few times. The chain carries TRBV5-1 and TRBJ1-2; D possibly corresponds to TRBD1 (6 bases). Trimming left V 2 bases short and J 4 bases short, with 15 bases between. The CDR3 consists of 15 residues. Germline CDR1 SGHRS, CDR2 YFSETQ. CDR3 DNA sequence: TGCGCCAGCAGCTTTCCCTCAGGGGTGGGCTATGGCTACACCTTC. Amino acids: CASSFPSGVGYGYTF.

The CDR3 here is CAISVAGNQPQHF. The CDR3 DNA reads TGTGCCATCAGCGTCGCGGGGAATCAGCCCCAGCATTTT. The rearrangement uses TRBV10-3 and TRBJ1-5, with unresolved D. The CDR3 consists of 13 residues. The V end lost 6 bases, the J end lost 4 bases, and 10 bases lay between the germline ends. The germline gives CDR1 ENHRY, CDR2 SYGVKD.

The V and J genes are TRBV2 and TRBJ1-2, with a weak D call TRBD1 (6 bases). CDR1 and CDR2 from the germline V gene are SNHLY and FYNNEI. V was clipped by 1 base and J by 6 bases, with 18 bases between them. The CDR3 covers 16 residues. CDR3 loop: CASSEVGTGTGNGYTF. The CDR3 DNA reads TGTGCCAGCAGTGAAGTGGGGACGGGAACAGGGAATGGCTACACCTTC.

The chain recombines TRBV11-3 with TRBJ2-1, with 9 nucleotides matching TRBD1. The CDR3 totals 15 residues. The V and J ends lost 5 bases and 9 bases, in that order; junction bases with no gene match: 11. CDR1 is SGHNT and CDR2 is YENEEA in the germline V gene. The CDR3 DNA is TGTGCCAGCAGCGACACAGGGGGCGCCCAGAGTGAGCAGTTCTTC. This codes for CASSDTGGAQSEQFF.

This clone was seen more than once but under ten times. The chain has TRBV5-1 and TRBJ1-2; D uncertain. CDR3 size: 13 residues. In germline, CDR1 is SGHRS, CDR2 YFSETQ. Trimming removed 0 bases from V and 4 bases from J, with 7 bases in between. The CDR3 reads CASSLAEGYGYTF. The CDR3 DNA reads TGCGCCAGCAGCTTGGCGGAGGGCTATGGCTACACCTTC.

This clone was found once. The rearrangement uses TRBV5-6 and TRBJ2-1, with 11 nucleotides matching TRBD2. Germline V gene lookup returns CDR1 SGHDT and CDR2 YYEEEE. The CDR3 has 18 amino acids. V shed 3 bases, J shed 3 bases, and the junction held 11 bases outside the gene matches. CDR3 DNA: TGTGCCAGCAGCTCCTCCCTAGGGACTAGCGGCTTCTACAATGAGCAGTTCTTC. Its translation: CASSSSLGTSGFYNEQFF.

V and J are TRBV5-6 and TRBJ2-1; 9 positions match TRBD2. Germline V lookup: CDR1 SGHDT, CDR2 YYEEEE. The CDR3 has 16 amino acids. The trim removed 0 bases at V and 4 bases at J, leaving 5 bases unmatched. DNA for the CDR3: TGTGCCAGCAGCTTGGGGCTAGCGGGAAAATACAATGAGCAGTTCTTC. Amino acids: CASSLGLAGKYNEQFF.

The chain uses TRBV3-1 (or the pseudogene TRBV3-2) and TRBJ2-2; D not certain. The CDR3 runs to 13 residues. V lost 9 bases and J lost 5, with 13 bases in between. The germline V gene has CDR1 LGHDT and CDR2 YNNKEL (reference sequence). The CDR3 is CASRRGSTGELFF. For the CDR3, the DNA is TGTGCCAGTCGGAGAGGTTCGACCGGGGAGCTGTTTTTT.

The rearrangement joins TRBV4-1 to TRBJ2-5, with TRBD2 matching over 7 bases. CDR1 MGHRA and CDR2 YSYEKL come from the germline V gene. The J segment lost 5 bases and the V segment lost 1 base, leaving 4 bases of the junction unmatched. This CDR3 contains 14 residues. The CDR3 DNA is TGCGCCAGCAGCCAAGTGGGAGGGGCCGAGACCCAGTACTTC. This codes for CASSQVGGAETQYF.

CDR3 residues: CASSPGTSGSYEQYF. CDR3 nucleotides: TGTGCCAGCAGCCCAGGGACTAGCGGGAGTTACGAGCAGTACTTC. The V gene is TRBV14, the J gene TRBJ2-7; 14 nucleotides agree with TRBD2. The CDR3 has 15 residues. The trim removed 4 bases at V and 4 bases at J, leaving 3 bases unmatched. Germline CDR1 and CDR2: SGHDN and FVKESK.

DNA of the CDR3: TGTGCCAGCAGTCGGCCCTCGGCAGGGGCTGAAGCTTTCTTT. Residues: CASSRPSAGAEAFF. This chain connects TRBV28 to TRBJ1-1, with D possibly TRBD1 on 6 matching bases. V dropped 5 bases and J dropped 6 bases, with 16 bases sitting between them. CDR1 MDHEN and CDR2 SYDVKM come from the germline V gene. The CDR3 has 14 residues. The full variable domain, in which reference TRBV28 and TRBJ1-1 provide the parts outside the CDR3, is DVKVTQSSRYLVKRTGEKVFLECVQDMDHENMFWYRQDPGLGLRLIYFSYDVKMKEKGDIPEGYSVSREKKERFSLILESASTNQTSMYLCASSRPSAGAEAFFGQGTRLTVV.

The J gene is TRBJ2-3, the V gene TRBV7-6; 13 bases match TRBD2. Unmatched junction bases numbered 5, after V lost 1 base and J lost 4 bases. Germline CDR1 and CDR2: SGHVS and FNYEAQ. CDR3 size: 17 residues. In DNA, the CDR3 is TGTGCCAGCAGCTTAGTGACTAGCGGGAGGTACGCAGATACGCAGTATTTT. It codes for CASSLVTSGRYADTQYF. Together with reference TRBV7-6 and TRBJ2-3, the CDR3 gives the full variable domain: GAGVSQSPRYKVTKRGQDVALRCDPISGHVSLYWYRQALGQGPEFLTYFNYEAQQDKSGLPNDRFSAERPEGSISTLTIQRTEQRDSAMYRCASSLVTSGRYADTQYFGPGTRLTVL.

CDR3 nucleotides: TGTGCCAGCAGTGCCCCAGAATTTACCCTCCACTTT. Its translation is CASSAPEFTLHF. The gene calls are TRBV2 and TRBJ1-6; D gene uncertain. The CDR3 has 12 residues. Germline lookup yields CDR1 SNHLY and CDR2 FYNNEI. The ends were cut back, 4 bases at V and 14 bases at J, with 12 bases in the middle.